This T cell receptor (beta chain) was recorded in a study of graft-versus-host responses after intestinal transplantation. Generated by immunoSEQ multiplex PCR, the TCRdb table keeps only in-frame clones and is missing some. The sample carries roughly 85,000 clones, roughly 90% recorded once. With regard to this clone: What it binds is unknown.

Trimming removed 8 bases from V and 7 bases from J, with 9 bases in between. The CDR3 covers 12 residues. CDR1 and CDR2 from the germline V gene are SNHLY and FYNNEI. The source of this sequence is a human donor who was the organ donor for an intestinal transplant. This chain joins TRBV2 and TRBJ1-6; D is perhaps TRBD1 (5 bases). The source was unstimulated CD8+ T cells sorted from spleen or lymph node cells, collected before transplant. The CDR3 coding sequence is TGTGCCAGCCGAGACAGCAATTCACCCCTCCACTTT. It yields the protein CASRDSNSPLHF. The full variable domain, completed using reference TRBV2 and TRBJ1-6, is EPEVTQTPSHQVTQMGQEVILRCVPISNHLYFYWYRQILGQKVEFLVSFYNNEISEKSEIFDDQFSVERPDGSNFTLKIRSTKLEDSAMYFCASRDSNSPLHFGNGTRLTVT.